The 21 T cell receptor beta chains presented below share a single source sample, sequenced in a study of beta chain features in type 1 diabetes. Study-wide points: Significant though moderate, a shortening of TCRB CDR3s appeared in all four CD4+ subsets of Type 1 diabetes patients.

What these receptors recognize is not known. cDNA synthesis used the whole RNA isolate, giving expressed TCRB sequences. Assay: immunoSEQ multiplex PCR; the TCRdb copy retains only in-frame clones and omits some. The table shows 600,000 to 700,000 clones, with around an eighth occurring only once. The specimen sequenced was naive CD4+ T cells from blood. The receptor source for this set is a man under 40 with type 1 diabetes.

The chain carries TRBV30 and TRBJ2-1; TRBD2 is a possible D gene (5 bases). Germline V CDR1 and CDR2: GTSNPN, SVGIG (reference sequence). The CDR3 is made up of 14 amino acids. Trimming cost V 1 base and J 0 bases, with 7 bases left between them. The CDR3: CAWSAGYSYNEQFF. The CDR3 DNA reads as TGTGCCTGGAGTGCGGGGTACTCCTACAATGAGCAGTTCTTC. Drawing the rest from reference TRBV30 and TRBJ2-1, the complete variable domain is SQTIHQWPATLVQPVGSPLSLECTVEGTSNPNLYWYRQAAGRGLQLLFYSVGIGQISSEVPQNLSASRPQDRQFILSSKKLLLSDSGFYLCAWSAGYSYNEQFFGPGTRLTVL.

The V and J genes are TRBV11-2 and TRBJ1-6; TRBD1 might be the D (6 bases). Germline CDR1 reads SGHAT; CDR2 reads FQNNGV. The CDR3 is 12 residues long. Trimming removed 5 bases from V and 13 bases from J, with 12 bases in between. The CDR3 DNA follows: TGTGCCAGCAGCCGGGGGCCAGACCCCCTCCACTTT. Protein: CASSRGPDPLHF.

This rearrangement joins TRBV2 to TRBJ1-2; D remains ambiguous. With 7 bases removed from V and 3 bases from J, the gap between germline ends came to 15 bases. CDR3 size: 14 residues. Germline V lookup: CDR1 SNHLY, CDR2 FYNNEI. CDR3 protein: CASTPLLGDYGYTF. The CDR3 DNA follows: TGTGCCAGCACCCCTTTGTTGGGTGACTATGGCTACACCTTC.

J is TRBJ2-3 and V is TRBV5-4; TRBD2 might be the D (6 bases). This CDR3 region has 18 residues. V lost 2 bases to trimming and J lost 5 bases, with 24 bases between them. CDR1 is SGHNT, CDR2 YYREEE, per germline (reference sequence). The CDR3 reads CASSLALGRRGTGDTQYF. CDR3 nucleotide sequence: TGTGCCAGCAGCTTAGCCTTGGGCAGGCGGGGAACTGGAGATACGCAGTATTTT.

This clone has a handful of counts. V gene TRBV18 combines with J gene TRBJ2-7; D is uncertain. This CDR3 spans 13 amino acids. Deletions cut 10 bases from V and 3 bases from J, with 16 bases between. The germline CDR1 and CDR2 sequences are KGHSH and LQKENI. The CDR3 DNA reads TGTGCCACTCAAGGGCCGTTAGACTACGAGCAGTACTTC. It specifies CATQGPLDYEQYF.

This chain links TRBV4-3 with TRBJ2-7; no clear D gene. V lost 3 bases and J 6 bases, leaving 9 bases between the germline ends. From germline, CDR1 is LGHNA and CDR2 YSLEER. The CDR3 is 12 residues long. CDR3 nucleotides: TGCGCCAGCAGCCATACCGCCGGCGAGCAGTACTTC. It is translated as CASSHTAGEQYF.

The rearrangement joins TRBV18 to TRBJ2-5; 7 bases line up with TRBD1. The CDR3 extends over 17 amino acids. J gave up 1 base and V 2 bases, and 10 bases lay outside the gene matches. Germline CDR1 and CDR2: KGHSH and LQKENI. CDR3 amino acids: CASSPGRGMALQETQYF. The CDR3 DNA follows: TGTGCCAGCTCACCAGGCAGGGGGATGGCCCTCCAAGAGACCCAGTACTTC. The full variable domain, rest sourced from reference TRBV18 and TRBJ2-5, is NAGVMQNPRHLVRRRGQEARLRCSPMKGHSHVYWYRQLPEEGLKFMVYLQKENIIDESGMPKERFSAEFPKEGPSILRIQQVVRGDSAAYFCASSPGRGMALQETQYFGPGTRLLVL.

This clone was counted only a few times. The V and J genes are TRBV6-6 and TRBJ2-3; 7 bases match TRBD1. The CDR3 length is 14 residues. The germline V gene has CDR1 MNHNY and CDR2 SVGAGI (reference sequence). After removal of 6 bases from V and 8 bases from J, the junction contained 11 bases not matched to a gene. CDR3 region: CASSPTGVGVTQYF. DNA of the CDR3: TGTGCCAGCAGCCCTACAGGGGTTGGGGTTACGCAGTATTTT.

This clone was counted many times. The chain recombines TRBV10-3 with TRBJ2-1, with 14 bases that match TRBD2. The CDR3 runs to 17 residues. Germline V gene data show CDR1 as ENHRY and CDR2 as SYGVKD. CDR3 coding DNA: TGTGCTGTCCGTCGGACTAGCGGGGGGTTTTCCTACAATGAGCAGTTCTTC. It yields the protein CAVRRTSGGFSYNEQFF.

The chain joins TRBV7-9 to TRBJ2-2; no clear D gene. From germline, CDR1 is SEHNR and CDR2 FQNEAQ (reference sequence). The V and J ends lost 3 bases and 2 bases respectively, with 10 bases between them. The CDR3 consists of 15 residues. CDR3 amino acids: CASSLGSLNTGELFF. The CDR3 nucleotides read TGTGCCAGCAGCTTGGGCAGTTTAAACACCGGGGAGCTGTTTTTT.

The chain employs TRBV25-1 and TRBJ1-2; the D gene is possibly TRBD1 (6 bases). This CDR3 has 13 amino acids. V shed 6 bases and J shed 4 bases, with 12 bases lying between them. Germline values: CDR1 MGHDK, CDR2 SYGVNS. The CDR3 spells CASSQDSFYGYTF. In DNA, the CDR3 is TGTGCCAGCAGCCAGGACAGCTTCTATGGCTACACCTTC.

The gene calls are TRBV5-1 and TRBJ2-1; TRBD1 matches at 8 bases. The CDR3 has 15 amino acids. V lost 1 base to trimming and J lost 2 bases; unmatched junction nucleotides: 2. From germline, CDR1 is SGHRS and CDR2 YFSETQ. In DNA, the CDR3 is TGCGCCAGCAGCTTGAGGGACAGGACCTACAATGAGCAGTTCTTC. As protein: CASSLRDRTYNEQFF.

This chain connects TRBV30 to TRBJ1-2; 7 bases fit TRBD1. V shed 2 bases, J shed 8 bases, and the junction held 2 bases outside the gene matches. Germline V gives CDR1 GTSNPN, CDR2 SVGIG (reference sequence). CDR3 length: 11 amino acids. The CDR3 DNA follows: TGTGCCTGGAGTAGGGGGCCGGGCTACACCTTC. Protein: CAWSRGPGYTF.

The table lists this clone with a few counts. The chain employs TRBV7-3 and TRBJ2-3; D gene unclear. Trimming took 5 bases from V and 5 from J, leaving 8 bases between them. This CDR3 comprises 12 residues. Germline V lookup: CDR1 SGHTA, CDR2 FQGTGA. CDR3: CASSVPGDTQYF. The CDR3 coding sequence is TGTGCCAGCAGCGTCCCGGGAGATACGCAGTATTTT.

There are a few counts of this clone. V and J are TRBV29-1 and TRBJ1-5; possibly TRBD1 for D (5 bases). This CDR3 is 14 amino acids long. Trimming pared 5 bases from V and 8 bases from J, leaving 19 bases between. CDR1 SQVTM and CDR2 ANQGSEA come from the germline V gene. This chain's CDR3 is CSVRNGLQTEPQHF. CDR3 DNA sequence: TGCAGCGTTAGAAATGGTCTGCAGACAGAGCCCCAGCATTTT.

The chain uses TRBV14 and TRBJ1-1; no definite D call. The CDR3 totals 16 residues. The germline V and J ends were trimmed by 0 bases and 1 base, with 12 bases remaining between them. The germline gives CDR1 SGHDN, CDR2 FVKESK. The CDR3 reads CASSQDGEGQNTEAFF. CDR3 DNA: TGTGCCAGCAGCCAAGACGGCGAAGGCCAGAACACTGAAGCTTTCTTT.

The table lists this clone with a count of one. DNA for the CDR3: TGTGCCAGCAGCACTAATAGCATACAGACGCAGTATTTT. It specifies CASSTNSIQTQYF. The chain links TRBV7-3 to TRBJ2-3; D is ambiguous. V was pared by 5 bases and J by 9 bases, with 15 bases between. The length of the CDR3 is 13 residues. The germline V gene encodes CDR1 SGHTA and CDR2 FQGTGA.

In its sample, this clone was seen a few times. The genes are TRBV19 and TRBJ2-3; the match to TRBD1 covers 7 bases. Trimming removed 3 bases from V and 2 bases from J; junction bases left unmatched: 5. The CDR3 sequence is 15 residues long. Germline CDR1 reads LNHDA; CDR2 reads SQIVND (reference sequence). CDR3 region: CASSISDRYTDTQYF. Here the CDR3 DNA reads TGTGCCAGTAGTATTTCGGACAGGTACACAGATACGCAGTATTTT.

The sample holds a few counts of this clone. The J gene is TRBJ2-5, the V gene TRBV27, with a possible D match to TRBD1 (7 bases). The CDR3 is 15 amino acids. V was cut by 3 bases and J by 5 bases, with 16 bases left in between. CDR1 and CDR2 (germline): MNHEY, SMNVEV (reference sequence). The CDR3 region is CASSFQTGAGETQYF. In DNA, the CDR3 is TGTGCCAGCAGTTTCCAAACAGGGGCGGGGGAGACCCAGTACTTC.

The CDR3: CASSPWDRETSPLHF. The CDR3 bases are TGTGCCAGCAGCCCCTGGGACAGGGAAACTTCACCCCTCCACTTT. The chain uses TRBV7-2 and TRBJ1-6, with TRBD1 identical over 9 bases. The CDR3 is 15 residues long. V shed 5 bases, J shed 9 bases, and the junction held 8 bases outside the gene matches. Germline values: CDR1 SGHTA, CDR2 FQGNSA.

The genes are TRBV6-5 and TRBJ2-7; D possibly corresponds to TRBD1 (6 bases). Trimming pared 7 bases from V and 3 bases from J, leaving 19 bases between. CDR1 MNHEY and CDR2 SVGAGI come from the germline V gene. The CDR3 runs to 15 residues. In nucleotides, the CDR3 is TGTGCCAGCAACTCGCAGGGGTCAGGTTTCTACGAGCAGTACTTC. The encoded protein is CASNSQGSGFYEQYF.